The rows below give T cell receptor beta chains drawn from one sample of a study of shared clonotypes between healthy human individuals. This table comes from immunoSEQ multiplex PCR, and its TCRdb copy is limited to in-frame clones, with some not included. The top ten hold 0.35% to 0.45% of the sample, which has 2 million to 3 million clones, 93% seen once. The sample comprised naive CD4+ T cells from PBMCs. These receptors all come from a man younger than 30 in good health. Some clones in this sample may be carry-over from other donors' samples. CDR3s include the opening cysteine and the closing phenylalanine or tryptophan.

V: TRBV28; CDR3: CASSPSRSGTYYEQYF
V: TRBV6-4; CDR3: CASSVTGTSKSILSYNEQFF
V: TRBV10-1; CDR3: CASSHGNEQFF
V: TRBV7-2; CDR3: CASSLETAVTYEQYF
V: TRBV11-3; CDR3: CASSPQGPSGTYNEQFF
V: TRBV7-9; CDR3: CASSAGQGHMAFF
V: TRBV6-5; CDR3: CASSYRISTDTQYF
V: TRBV4-1; CDR3: CASSQYGGQGNEQYF
V: TRBV20-1; CDR3: CSARGGYEQYF
V: TRBV2; CDR3: CASSEHGLAYEQYF
V: TRBV5-4; CDR3: CASSWSGRAGEQYF
V: TRBV5-1; CDR3: CASSLGASGGNEQFF
V: TRBV7-3; CDR3: CASSIGTSGGTDTQYF
V: TRBV28; CDR3: CASSSRILAGVQETQYF
V: TRBV4-2; CDR3: CASSRGTSGGQETQYF
V: TRBV5-6; CDR3: CASSSWTEGNQPQHF
V: TRBV28; CDR3: CAGSPGGTDTQYF
V: TRBV5-1; CDR3: CASSLARGRDTEAFF
V: TRBV30; CDR3: CAWRPGLAGGKYEQYF
V: TRBV28; CDR3: CASSLPAYEQYF
V: TRBV2; CDR3: CATHLPGQGASKNIQYF
V: TRBV2; CDR3: CASTQFGLETDTQYF
V: TRBV5-1; CDR3: CASHRAASTDTQYF
V: TRBV18; CDR3: CASSPTGGFQETQYF
V: TRBV30; CDR3: CAWSNGNSETQYF
V: TRBV18; CDR3: CASSPGRPSTDTQYF
V: TRBV2; CDR3: CASSEALPGELFF
V: TRBV5-1; CDR3: CASSADLTYNEQFF
V: TRBV9; CDR3: CASSLGVEETQYF
V: TRBV4-1; CDR3: CASSQHNRDPYNEQFF
V: TRBV18; CDR3: CASSPPGRSGNTIYF
V: TRBV7-2; CDR3: CASSSSEFYEQYF
V: TRBV10-2; CDR3: CASTPAGELNEQFF
V: TRBV9; CDR3: CASSGTGETGANVLTF
V: TRBV14; CDR3: CASSHRRTHLSGNTIYF
V: TRBV28; CDR3: CASSLHLGQKAYEQYF
V: TRBV10-3; CDR3: CATRAVNYGYTF
V: TRBV30; CDR3: CAWSTGTGSFYEQYF
V: TRBV2; CDR3: CATRPDGTEAFF
V: TRBV7-9; CDR3: CASSPIPSLSREQYF
V: TRBV7-2; CDR3: CASSSPLGGRRDNEQFF
V: TRBV5-1; CDR3: CASSIRGGGGNIQYF